The 25 T cell receptor beta chains below all came from one sample that was sequenced in a study of shared clonotypes between healthy human individuals. Generated by immunoSEQ multiplex PCR, the TCRdb table keeps only in-frame clones and is missing some. The table includes around 600,000 clones, approximately 95% detected once. CD45RO-negative cells were positively selected for CCR7, leaving out terminally differentiated effector memory CD45RA+ cells. Sequenced input: naive CD8+ T cells sorted from blood. All receptors derive from a woman aged 25 to 45 in good health.

This chain joins TRBV6-6 and TRBJ1-1; perhaps TRBD1 as D (5 bases). This CDR3 spans 15 amino acids. Germline CDR1 reads MNHNY; CDR2 reads SVGAGI (reference sequence). V gave up 0 bases and J gave up 7 bases, with 15 bases separating them. The CDR3 DNA is TGTGCCAGCAGTTACTCGAGCGGGCCAGGGAGTGAAGCTTTCTTT. Amino acid sequence: CASSYSSGPGSEAFF.

The rearrangement uses TRBV27 and TRBJ1-5; the D gene is possibly TRBD1 (6 bases). CDR3 size: 15 residues. CDR1 is MNHEY, CDR2 SMNVEV, per germline (reference sequence). With 0 bases removed from V and 5 bases from J, the gap between germline ends came to 11 bases. CDR3 DNA: TGTGCCAGCAGTTTATCGTCCGGGGGCGATCAGCCCCAGCATTTT. Its protein is CASSLSSGGDQPQHF.

This clone has only a few counts. This chain links TRBV5-1 with TRBJ1-2; D not certain. This CDR3 has 11 residues. The germline V gene has CDR1 SGHRS and CDR2 YFSETQ. V lost 3 bases and J 6 bases, leaving 6 bases between the germline ends. The DNA of the CDR3 is TGCGCCAGCAGCTCCAAGGATGGCTACACCTTC. It codes for CASSSKDGYTF.

Regarding this clone: The identical CDR3 is also encoded by other nucleotide sequences in the sample. This sequence joins TRBV19 and TRBJ2-5; D may be TRBD1 or TRBD2 (5 bases each). The J call may be in error: the DNA end matches TRBJ2-7 better. CDR1 and CDR2 (germline): LNHDA, SQIVND (reference sequence). CDR3 length: 14 amino acids. The CDR3 spells CASSPRTGPYEQYF. CDR3 DNA: TGTGCCAGTAGTCCCCGGACGGGACCCTACGAGCAGTACTTC.

The J gene is TRBJ2-5, the V gene TRBV5-1; TRBD2 agrees at 13 bases. The CDR3 covers 17 residues. Unmatched junction bases numbered 16, after V lost 1 base and J lost 13 bases. In germline, CDR1 is SGHRS, CDR2 YFSETQ. In DNA form, the CDR3 reads TGCGCCAGCAGCTTGTTTGGACCTGGACTAGCGGGAGCCTCCGGGTACTTC. This sequence encodes CASSLFGPGLAGASGYF. Together with reference TRBV5-1 and TRBJ2-5, the CDR3 gives the full variable domain: KAGVTQTPRYLIKTRGQQVTLSCSPISGHRSVSWYQQTPGQGLQFLFEYFSETQRNKGNFPGRFSGRQFSNSRSEMNVSTLELGDSALYLCASSLFGPGLAGASGYFGPGTRLLVL.

The gene calls are TRBV10-3 and TRBJ1-2; maybe TRBD1 (5 bases). V lost 3 bases, J lost 6 bases, and 14 bases lay in between. This CDR3 region has 14 residues. CDR1 and CDR2 (germline): ENHRY, SYGVKD. CDR3 nucleotides: TGTGCCATCAGTGACGGGGGGGGTGACGATGGCTACACCTTC. This sequence encodes CAISDGGGDDGYTF.

The V gene is TRBV2, the J gene TRBJ1-2; tentatively, D is TRBD1 (6 bases). The V end lost 1 base, the J end lost 4 bases, and 16 bases lay between the germline ends. CDR1 is SNHLY, CDR2 FYNNEI, per germline. CDR3 size: 16 residues. The CDR3 region is CASSEENGDTIYGYTF. The CDR3 nucleotides read TGTGCCAGCAGTGAAGAGAACGGGGACACTATCTATGGCTACACCTTC.

The chain links TRBV5-5 to TRBJ2-2; TRBD2 matches 7 bases. Per the germline V gene, CDR1 is SGHKS and CDR2 is YYEKEE (reference sequence). Losses at the gene ends were 0 bases for V and 6 bases for J; bases not matched to a gene: 11. This CDR3 region has 17 residues. The CDR3 DNA sequence: TGTGCCAGCAGCTTGGTGGCGGGGGAAGGTTTCCCCGGGGAGCTGTTTTTT. It encodes CASSLVAGEGFPGELFF.

This clone was recorded a few times. This sample includes further DNA sequences coding for the same CDR3. This chain connects TRBV5-1 to TRBJ2-7, with D uncertain. Germline V lookup: CDR1 SGHRS, CDR2 YFSETQ. Trimming cost V 0 bases and J 3 bases, with 4 bases left between them. CDR3 length equals 12 residues. The CDR3, as DNA: TGCGCCAGCAGCTTGGGTGGCTACGAGCAGTACTTC. This translates into CASSLGGYEQYF.

The genes are TRBV6-1 and TRBJ1-4, with 7 bases matching TRBD1. This CDR3 is built from 15 residues. V shed 7 bases and J 2 bases; nucleotides not matched to a gene: 7. Germline V lookup: CDR1 MNHNS, CDR2 SASEGT. The CDR3 loop is CASTGTVGTNEKLFF. In DNA form, the CDR3 reads TGTGCCAGCACCGGGACAGTGGGGACTAATGAAAAACTGTTTTTT.

The chain has TRBV5-6 and TRBJ2-7; unclear D gene. V was pared by 3 bases and J by 0 bases, with 10 bases between. Looked up from germline, CDR1 is SGHDT and CDR2 is YYEEEE. This CDR3 contains 14 residues. This CDR3 reads CASSWTQSSYEQYF. CDR3 sequence (DNA): TGTGCCAGCAGCTGGACCCAGAGCTCCTACGAGCAGTACTTC.

The genes are TRBV7-6 and TRBJ2-7; D is tentatively TRBD1 or TRBD2 (5 bases each). The germline V and J ends were trimmed by 6 bases and 2 bases, with 11 bases remaining between them. CDR1 and CDR2 from the germline V gene are SGHVS and FNYEAQ. This CDR3 has 13 amino acids. The CDR3 DNA reads TGTGCCAGCAGTTTCGGGACCGCCTACGAGCAGTACTTC. Translated, it gives CASSFGTAYEQYF.

The V call is TRBV19, the J call TRBJ2-2; possibly TRBD1 for D (6 bases). V dropped 4 bases and J dropped 5 bases, with 8 bases sitting between them. Germline CDR1 reads LNHDA; CDR2 reads SQIVND (reference sequence). The CDR3 consists of 13 residues. CDR3 sequence: CASSTGVTGELFF. CDR3 nucleotides: TGTGCCAGTAGTACAGGGGTAACCGGGGAGCTGTTTTTT.

The rearrangement uses TRBV5-1 and TRBJ2-3; D unresolved. V lost 0 bases and J lost 2, with 10 bases in between. The CDR3 is 15 residues long. CDR1 SGHRS and CDR2 YFSETQ come from the germline V gene. The CDR3 protein is CASSLEVGHTDTQYF. DNA of the CDR3: TGCGCCAGCAGCTTGGAGGTCGGGCACACAGATACGCAGTATTTT. The variable domain in full, completed from reference TRBV5-1 and TRBJ2-3, reads KAGVTQTPRYLIKTRGQQVTLSCSPISGHRSVSWYQQTPGQGLQFLFEYFSETQRNKGNFPGRFSGRQFSNSRSEMNVSTLELGDSALYLCASSLEVGHTDTQYFGPGTRLTVL.

This clone is a singleton in its sample. The rearrangement joins TRBV15 to TRBJ1-5; D might be TRBD1 (5 bases). Germline values: CDR1 LNHNV, CDR2 YYDKDF (reference sequence). V dropped 1 base and J dropped 11 bases, with 21 bases sitting between them. The CDR3 is 16 amino acids. For the CDR3, the DNA is TGTGCCACCAGCAGAGTACCCTGGGACTTGGAATGGACCCAGCATTTT. Amino acid sequence: CATSRVPWDLEWTQHF.

The chain joins TRBV5-1 to TRBJ2-7; D is perhaps TRBD2 (6 bases). V was cut by 3 bases and J by 0 bases, with 16 bases left in between. CDR1 and CDR2 from the germline V gene are SGHRS and YFSETQ. The CDR3 is made up of 16 amino acids. The CDR3 coding sequence is TGCGCCAGCAGCTATAGCGGAGGGGCGGGCTCCTACGAGCAGTACTTC. Protein sequence: CASSYSGGAGSYEQYF.

The V call is TRBV6-1, the J call TRBJ1-5; D gene ambiguous. Trimming left V 3 bases short and J 1 base short, with 10 bases between. This CDR3 has 15 amino acids. Germline CDR1 reads MNHNS; CDR2 reads SASEGT. The DNA of the CDR3 is TGTGCCAGCAGTGAGGTAACGCTCAGCAATCAGCCCCAGCATTTT. This encodes CASSEVTLSNQPQHF.

The CDR3 sequence: CASNYRGYGAYEQYF. The CDR3 nucleotides read TGTGCCAGCAATTACAGGGGTTATGGCGCCTACGAGCAGTACTTC. V and J are TRBV28 and TRBJ2-7, with 7 bases identical to TRBD1. J was trimmed by 2 bases and V by 7 bases; bases with no gene match: 11. CDR1 and CDR2 from the germline V gene are MDHEN and SYDVKM. The CDR3 runs 15 residues.

This sequence joins TRBV7-9 and TRBJ1-2; a possible D gene is TRBD1 (6 bases). V lost 4 bases and J 12 bases, leaving 12 bases between the germline ends. This CDR3 spans 11 amino acids. The germline gives CDR1 SEHNR, CDR2 FQNEAQ (reference sequence). The CDR3 loop is CASSSGDTNTF. For the CDR3, the DNA is TGTGCCAGCAGCTCCGGGGACACTAACACCTTC.

The V gene is TRBV28, the J gene TRBJ2-3; TRBD2 matches 11 bases. Germline CDR1 and CDR2: MDHEN and SYDVKM. This CDR3 has 14 residues. J was trimmed by 6 bases and V by 4 bases; bases with no gene match: 3. The CDR3 region has the DNA TGTGCCAGCAGTTATTCTAGCGGGAGGGATACGCAGTATTTT. Residues: CASSYSSGRDTQYF.

This clone was seen once. The V gene is TRBV15, the J gene TRBJ1-3, with 11 bases aligning to TRBD1. The length of the CDR3 is 20 residues. Germline V gene sequence: CDR1 LNHNV, CDR2 YYDKDF (reference sequence). The ends lost 0 bases at V and 0 bases at J; junction bases unmatched: 10. The CDR3 spells CATSREGPGQGAFSGNTIYF. The CDR3 DNA is TGTGCCACCAGCAGAGAGGGGCCCGGACAGGGGGCCTTCTCTGGAAACACCATATATTTT.

This chain joins TRBV4-2 and TRBJ2-3; 14 nucleotides line up with TRBD2. CDR3 length equals 18 residues. The germline V gene has CDR1 LGHNA and CDR2 YNFKEQ. Trimming at V came to 0 bases and at J to 0 bases, leaving 2 bases not matched to a gene. CDR3 protein: CASSQDRLAGGSTDTQYF. The CDR3 DNA follows: TGTGCCAGCAGCCAAGATCGACTAGCGGGAGGGAGCACAGATACGCAGTATTTT.

V is TRBV27 and J is TRBJ2-1; 12 positions match TRBD2. Germline-derived CDR1 and CDR2 are MNHEY and SMNVEV (reference sequence). This CDR3 has 15 residues. V was clipped by 6 bases and J by 8 bases; unmatched bases: 8. CDR3: CASRLAGGVGDEQFF. DNA of the CDR3: TGTGCCAGCAGGCTAGCGGGAGGGGTCGGCGATGAGCAGTTCTTC.

V usage is TRBV5-6 and J usage is TRBJ1-6; maybe TRBD1 (5 bases). The CDR3 is 15 residues long. Trimming removed 3 bases at V and 2 bases at J, with 9 bases between. The germline V gene has CDR1 SGHDT and CDR2 YYEEEE. CDR3 sequence: CASSSGETYNSPLHF. DNA of the CDR3: TGTGCCAGCAGCTCGGGGGAGACCTATAATTCACCCCTCCACTTT.

The V call is TRBV27, the J call TRBJ1-2; D remains unclear. There are 15 residues in the CDR3. Germline assignment: CDR1 MNHEY and CDR2 SMNVEV (reference sequence). Between the trimmed V and J ends, which lost 3 bases and 8 bases, there was a span of 19 bases. For the CDR3, the DNA is TGTGCCAGCAGTTTGGTTTCGGGAGGCGGAGCGGGCTACACCTTC. Protein: CASSLVSGGGAGYTF.